This TCR beta chain was sequenced for a study of T cell responses to AZD1222 COVID-19 vaccine. Study at large: Both about-4-week and about-12-week second-dose recipients were combined. Study findings and constraints: Vaccine-associated CD4 TCRs ranged over spike, dominating at 160-218 and 743-854.

V lost 3 bases and J 5 bases, leaving 16 bases between the germline ends. Germline CDR1 SEHNR, CDR2 FQNEAQ (reference sequence). The CDR3 consists of 15 residues. Profiled with immunoSEQ multiplex PCR; TCRdb holds only in-frame clones, not every one. The repertoire holds around 67,000 clones, with 84% as singletons. Worth noting for this clone: Its antigen is unknown.

The specimen comprised peripheral blood, sampled on day 0 of AZD1222 vaccination. This receptor was identified in an adult in good health. The chain couples TRBV7-9 to TRBJ2-5; D is unresolved. CDR3 amino acids: CASSLGQASGETQYF. DNA for the CDR3: TGTGCCAGCAGCTTGGGCCAGGCCAGTGGTGAGACCCAGTACTTC.